A single sample gave rise to the 11 T cell receptor beta chains below, sequenced in a study of glioma-infiltrating T cells after dendritic cell vaccination. Some clones are missing from TCRdb's copy, which holds only in-frame ones; the method was immunoSEQ multiplex PCR. The data contain over 70,000 clones, approximately 80% of them singletons. The sequenced sample was blood, obtained before dendritic cell vaccination. The source of these receptors is a human donor with glioblastoma.

The chain carries TRBV7-9 and TRBJ1-2; D ambiguous. Trimming left V 5 bases short and J 4 bases short, with 14 bases between. Per the germline V gene, CDR1 is SEHNR and CDR2 is FQNEAQ (reference sequence). CDR3 length: 14 residues. In DNA, the CDR3 is TGTGCCAGCAGCCCCACCGCACAGTCCTATGGCTACACCTTC. As protein: CASSPTAQSYGYTF. The full variable domain, in which reference TRBV7-9 and TRBJ1-2 provide the parts outside the CDR3, is DTGVSQNPRHKITKRGQNVTFRCDPISEHNRLYWYRQTLGQGPEFLTYFQNEAQLEKSRLLSDRFSAERPKGSFSTLEIQRTEQGDSAMYLCASSPTAQSYGYTFGSGTRLTVV.

The genes are TRBV7-2 and TRBJ2-7; D perhaps matches TRBD1 (5 bases). Germline V gene lookup returns CDR1 SGHTA and CDR2 FQGNSA. Trimming cost V 1 base and J 2 bases, with 12 bases left between them. The CDR3 has 15 amino acids. The CDR3 nucleotides read TGTGCCAGCAGCTTAGGGCAGGGCCATACCTACGAGCAGTACGTC. This gives the protein CASSLGQGHTYEQYV.

In this sample, this clone turned up once. V gene TRBV5-1 combines with J gene TRBJ2-1, with 8 bases matching TRBD2. Losses at the gene ends were 0 bases for V and 5 bases for J; bases not matched to a gene: 7. In germline, CDR1 is SGHRS, CDR2 YFSETQ. The CDR3 runs 16 residues. Here the CDR3 reads CASSLAWRGDNNEQFF. As DNA, the CDR3 is TGCGCCAGCAGCTTGGCTTGGCGGGGGGACAACAATGAGCAGTTCTTC.

The V gene is TRBV7-2, the J gene TRBJ2-7; TRBD1 matches at 8 bases. The V segment lost 1 base and the J segment 5 bases; nucleotides outside the gene matches: 4. Germline V CDR1 and CDR2: SGHTA, FQGNSA. The CDR3 is made up of 14 amino acids. Written as DNA, the CDR3 is TGTGCCAGCAGCTTAGGACAGGGGCTTGACGAGCAGTACTTC. Translated, it gives CASSLGQGLDEQYF. The whole variable domain, remainder taken from reference TRBV7-2 and TRBJ2-7, is GAGVSQSPSNKVTEKGKDVELRCDPISGHTALYWYRQSLGQGLEFLIYFQGNSAPDKSGLPSDRFSAERTGGSVSTLTIQRTQQEDSAVYLCASSLGQGLDEQYFGPGTRLTVT.

The gene calls are TRBV5-1 and TRBJ1-4, with TRBD1 matching 7 bases. This CDR3 is 14 amino acids long. Trimming took 7 bases from V and 7 from J; bases not matched to a gene: 10. Germline V gene data show CDR1 as SGHRS and CDR2 as YFSETQ. This chain's CDR3 is CASGLDRAVEKLFF. Here the CDR3 DNA reads TGCGCCAGCGGCCTAGACAGGGCGGTTGAAAAACTGTTTTTT.

The chain combines TRBV10-1 with TRBJ2-1; TRBD1 matches 7 bases. J lost 9 bases, V lost 4 bases, and 6 bases had no gene match. The CDR3 loop spans 13 amino acids. CDR1 is WNHNN, CDR2 SYGVQD, per germline (reference sequence). The CDR3 is CASSGQGSSEQFF. CDR3 nucleotides: TGCGCCAGCAGTGGACAGGGATCCAGTGAGCAGTTCTTC.

Only a few counts were recorded for this clone. CDR3 protein: CASSEFVVAYEQYV. CDR3 sequence (DNA): TGTGCCAGCAGTGAATTTGTGGTAGCCTACGAGCAGTACGTC. This rearrangement joins TRBV2 to TRBJ2-7; D remains ambiguous. CDR1 and CDR2 (germline): SNHLY, FYNNEI. The V and J ends lost 2 bases and 2 bases respectively, with 10 bases between them. CDR3 size: 14 residues.

This clone is a singleton in its sample. The rearrangement links TRBV10-3 to TRBJ2-1, with TRBD1 as a possible D gene (6 bases). This CDR3 contains 15 residues. Trimming left V 6 bases short and J 6 bases short, with 18 bases between. Germline-derived CDR1 and CDR2 are ENHRY and SYGVKD. DNA of the CDR3: TGTGCCATCAGGGGAGACAGATTGGGGGCCAATGAGCAGTTCTTC. This sequence encodes CAIRGDRLGANEQFF.

The chain has TRBV9 and TRBJ1-2; D is ambiguous. V lost 0 bases and J lost 3, with 6 bases in between. Looked up from germline, CDR1 is SGDLS and CDR2 is YYNGEE. This CDR3 has 13 amino acids. The CDR3 is CASSVDQDYGYTF. The CDR3 DNA reads as TGTGCCAGCAGCGTAGATCAGGACTATGGCTACACCTTC.

Concerning this clone itself: The junction does not match germline at one end; this may be a read error. The chain has TRBV19 and TRBJ1-5; 8 nucleotides line up with TRBD1. This CDR3 is built from 13 residues. Germline values: CDR1 LNHDA, CDR2 SQIVND (reference sequence). The CDR3 region is CASSTSGTGVAGF. In nucleotides, the CDR3 is TGTGCCAGTAGTACTTCCGGGACAGGAGTAGCGGGTTTT.

The V call is TRBV5-1, the J call TRBJ2-3; the D gene is possibly TRBD1 (5 bases). The germline CDR1 and CDR2 sequences are SGHRS and YFSETQ. V was trimmed by 1 base and J by 2 bases, leaving 11 bases between them. There are 15 residues in the CDR3. CDR3 coding DNA: TGCGCCAGCAGCTTGATGACAGCCTCCACAGATACGCAGTATTTT. It codes for CASSLMTASTDTQYF. Based on the CDR3 plus reference TRBV5-1 and TRBJ2-3, the full variable domain is KAGVTQTPRYLIKTRGQQVTLSCSPISGHRSVSWYQQTPGQGLQFLFEYFSETQRNKGNFPGRFSGRQFSNSRSEMNVSTLELGDSALYLCASSLMTASTDTQYFGPGTRLTVL.